This passage covers 25 T cell receptor delta chains from one sample sequenced in a study of gamma-delta T cells after stem cell transplantation. TCRdb redid clone calling on the RT-PCR reads using CATT. This sample has approximately 1,300 delta-chain clones, with 25% to 30% found just once. The material sequenced was gamma-delta T cells. These TCRs come from a human donor. It is not recorded whose cells these are; they may come from a transplant donor.

Worth noting for this clone: One base away lies a much larger clone, so this may be a sequencing read error. The chain employs TRDV3 and TRDJ1, with D unresolved. Deletions cut 3 bases from V and 5 bases from J, with 16 bases between. Per the germline V gene, CDR1 is TVYSNPD and CDR2 is GDNSRS (reference sequence). This CDR3 is built from 13 residues. The chain's CDR3 is CAFHINPGDKLIF. Here the CDR3 DNA reads TGTGCCTTCCACATAAATCCGGGAGATAAACTCATCTTT.

Turning to this clone: This likely stems from a read error, as it lies one base from a far larger clone. This sequence joins TRDV2 and TRDJ1, with D possibly TRDD3 on 5 matching bases. V was cut by 3 bases and J by 0 bases, with 7 bases left in between. The CDR3 is 13 amino acids. Germline assignment: CDR1 GEAIGNYY and CDR2 EKD. The CDR3 loop reads CACDAWDTDKLIF. The CDR3 region has the DNA TGTGCCTGTGACGCCTGGGACACCGATAAACTCATCTTT.

A single count supports this clone. The chain recombines TRDV3 with TRDJ1; tentative D call: TRDD3 (6 bases). Germline values: CDR1 TVYSNPD, CDR2 GDNSRS (reference sequence). Trimming took 2 bases from V and 0 from J, leaving 16 bases between them. This CDR3 comprises 15 residues. This CDR3 is CAFRSGDSYTDKLIF. The CDR3 region has the DNA TGTGCCTTTCGCAGTGGGGATTCCTACACCGATAAACTCATCTTT.

There are a few counts of this clone. A far larger clone is only one base removed, so a read error is likely. The same CDR3 can be traced to other DNA sequences in this sample. The V call is TRDV2, the J call TRDJ1; TRDD3 matches 11 bases. Germline CDR1 reads GEAIGNYY; CDR2 reads EKD. The CDR3 extends over 20 amino acids. The CDR3 protein is CACDTPFELGDKGGADKLIF. Written as DNA, the CDR3 is TGCGCCTGTGACACACCGTTCGAACTGGGGGATAAAGGAGGGGCCGATAAACTCATCTTT.

By share of the sample, this clone is medium-sized. The V call is TRDV2, the J call TRDJ1, with 8 positions matching TRDD3. This CDR3 has 14 residues. In germline, CDR1 is GEAIGNYY, CDR2 EKD. V shed 0 bases and J 4 bases; nucleotides not matched to a gene: 3. CDR3 loop: CACDTVGIRDKLIF. Written as DNA, the CDR3 is TGTGCCTGTGACACCGTAGGGATACGCGATAAACTCATCTTT.

This clone is classed as medium-sized. The rearrangement joins TRDV1 to TRDJ1, with TRDD3 matching 9 bases. The length of the CDR3 is 18 residues. Trimming removed 0 bases from V and 8 bases from J; junction bases left unmatched: 16. Germline assignment: CDR1 TSWWSYY and CDR2 QGS. CDR3 coding DNA: TGTGCTCTTGGGGAACTTAGCCTACGAGGCTGGGGGATTCGAAAACTCATCTTT. Protein: CALGELSLRGWGIRKLIF.

This clone is medium-sized by share. This chain joins TRDV1 and TRDJ1, with TRDD3 identical over 8 bases. CDR1 TSWWSYY and CDR2 QGS come from the germline V gene. This CDR3 spans 21 amino acids. After removal of 5 bases from V and 0 bases from J, the junction contained 23 bases not matched to a gene. The CDR3 here is CALGQGALTWGIPQYTDKLIF. CDR3 DNA sequence: TGTGCTCTTGGGCAAGGAGCTCTGACGTGGGGGATTCCTCAGTACACCGATAAACTCATCTTT.

In its sample, this clone ranks as medium-sized. The chain uses TRDV1 and TRDJ1; possibly TRDD3 for D (5 bases). Trimming shortened V by 0 bases and J by 8 bases, and 28 bases separated the two germline ends. This CDR3 is 19 amino acids long. Germline V lookup: CDR1 TSWWSYY, CDR2 QGS. CDR3 coding DNA: TGTGCTCTTGGGGAACTGGAACCCACCGTAGGGGGCATAGGGGCCAAACTCATCTTT. It yields the protein CALGELEPTVGGIGAKLIF.

This clone was picked up one time. TCRdb's protein for this DNA is that of a much larger clone and differs from the translation at residue 8, likely a read error; the protein shown is the DNA translation. The chain carries TRDV3 and TRDJ1; D unresolved. The V end lost 5 bases, the J end lost 1 base, and 23 bases lay between the germline ends. The CDR3 sequence is 16 residues long. CDR1 is TVYSNPD, CDR2 GDNSRS, per germline (reference sequence). CDR3 nucleotides: TGTGCCCTCGCAACGTATGGACCAGGATTCACCGATAAACTCATCTTT. It is translated as CALATYGPGFTDKLIF.

By sample share, this clone is large. This same CDR3 is encoded by further DNA sequences in the sample. V and J are TRDV1 and TRDJ1, with 8 bases identical to TRDD3. This CDR3 has 21 amino acids. Trimming at V came to 0 bases and at J to 2 bases, leaving 20 bases not matched to a gene. CDR1 is TSWWSYY and CDR2 is QGS in the germline V gene. CDR3 nucleotides: TGTGCTCTTGGGGAACTTGGTTACAAGGGGTTACTGGGGGCTTCTACCGATAAACTCATCTTT. It encodes CALGELGYKGLLGASTDKLIF.

This clone was counted a few times. This DNA's translation differs at residue 13 from TCRdb's protein, which comes from a much larger clone; a read error is likely, and the protein shown is translated from the DNA. This chain joins TRDV1 and TRDJ1, with 8 bases matching TRDD2. Germline V CDR1 and CDR2: TSWWSYY, QGS. With V trimmed by 3 bases and J by 1 base, 25 bases remained unmatched. This CDR3 region has 22 residues. The CDR3, as DNA: TGTGCTCTTGGGGACCCCCGGACTTCCTACGTATGGAGGGAGCCACGCACCGATAAACTCATCTTT. This translates into CALGDPRTSYVWREPRTDKLIF.

By proportion, this clone is large. This rearrangement joins TRDV2 to TRDJ3, with 11 nucleotides matching TRDD3. Germline V gives CDR1 GEAIGNYY, CDR2 EKD. The CDR3 length is 21 residues. Trimming took 1 base from V and 2 from J; bases not matched to a gene: 12. CDR3 amino acids: CACDTPGSGGYVAWDTRQMFF. The CDR3 bases are TGTGCCTGTGACACGCCTGGAAGTGGGGGATACGTCGCCTGGGACACCCGACAGATGTTTTTC.

In its sample, this clone ranks as hyperexpanded. Other DNA sequences within the sample encode an identical CDR3. This rearrangement joins TRDV2 to TRDJ3, with unresolved D. Trimming cost V 3 bases and J 0 bases, with 14 bases left between them. The germline CDR1 and CDR2 sequences are GEAIGNYY and EKD. There are 18 residues in the CDR3. The CDR3 DNA is TGTGCCTGTGACCAAGTTACCTTGGGCTCCTGGGACACCCGACAGATGTTTTTC. Translation: CACDQVTLGSWDTRQMFF.

By share, this clone counts as medium-sized. The V call is TRDV2, the J call TRDJ1, with D possibly matching TRDD3 (5 bases). CDR1 and CDR2 from the germline V gene are GEAIGNYY and EKD. Trimming removed 0 bases from V and 0 bases from J, with 19 bases in between. The CDR3 contains 18 residues. The CDR3 loop is CACDTVGGPNSDTDKLIF. The CDR3 nucleotides are TGTGCCTGTGACACCGTAGGGGGCCCCAACTCCGACACCGATAAACTCATCTTT.

In the case of this clone: It may be a read error: a sequence one base away is much more abundant. CDR3 DNA sequence: TGTGCCTGTGACACGGTACCGCTGGGGGCGAGAGATAAACTCATCTTT. Its translation: CACDTVPLGARDKLIF. The J gene is TRDJ1, the V gene TRDV2, with 7 bases that match TRDD3. The CDR3 extends over 16 amino acids. Losses at the gene ends were 1 base for V and 5 bases for J; bases not matched to a gene: 12. Germline V lookup: CDR1 GEAIGNYY, CDR2 EKD.

This clone is categorized as medium-sized. One base separates it from a far larger clone, so it is likely a read error. Other DNA sequences in this specimen translate into the identical CDR3. This rearrangement joins TRDV1 to TRDJ1; 11 bases line up with TRDD3. Looked up from germline, CDR1 is TSWWSYY and CDR2 is QGS. The CDR3 runs to 17 residues. The CDR3 sequence is CALGPTNGWGIQGELIF. Here the CDR3 DNA reads TGTGCCCTTGGACCTACGAATGGCTGGGGGATACAGGGGGAACTCATCTTT.

Relative to its sample, this clone is medium-sized. Here the CDR3 reads CAYRIPTGYWADKLIF. CDR3 in DNA: TGTGCCTACCGAATTCCTACGGGGTACTGGGCCGATAAACTCATCTTT. The chain uses TRDV3 and TRDJ1; TRDD2 is a possible D gene (7 bases). V was cut by 4 bases and J by 3 bases, with 24 bases left in between. CDR1 and CDR2 from the germline V gene are TVYSNPD and GDNSRS (reference sequence). The CDR3 runs to 16 residues.

This clone was detected a few times. The protein recorded in TCRdb matches a much larger clone and deviates from this DNA's translation at residue 3, suggesting a read error; the protein here is obtained by translating the DNA. This chain uses TRDV2 with TRDJ1; 10 nucleotides align to TRDD3. Germline CDR1 GEAIGNYY, CDR2 EKD. CDR3 length: 17 residues. The CDR3 reads CARDTVESGGYPDKLIF. The CDR3 region has the DNA TGTGCCCGTGACACCGTGGAAAGTGGGGGATACCCCGATAAACTCATCTTT.

This clone is deemed medium-sized. The J gene is TRDJ1, the V gene TRDV3; the match to TRDD3 covers 7 bases. With V trimmed by 2 bases and J by 0 bases, 21 bases remained unmatched. From germline, CDR1 is TVYSNPD and CDR2 GDNSRS (reference sequence). The CDR3 runs to 19 residues. In nucleotides, the CDR3 is TGTGCCTTTGGGTCACGTACGAACTGGGGTCAAACGTACACCGATAAACTCATCTTT. It encodes CAFGSRTNWGQTYTDKLIF.

A remark on this clone: TCRdb records a much larger clone's protein for this DNA, with a difference at residue 4 that likely arises from a read error; the protein given is the translation of the DNA. The gene calls are TRDV2 and TRDJ1; the match to TRDD3 covers 10 bases. CDR1 is GEAIGNYY, CDR2 EKD, per germline. The CDR3 runs 15 residues. Trimming cost V 5 bases and J 10 bases; bases outside gene matches: 15. As DNA, the CDR3 is TGTGCCTGTGGCAAATTGGGGGATACTTTCATTGGACTCATCTTT. This sequence encodes CACGKLGDTFIGLIF.

In its sample, this clone is medium-sized (0.01 to 0.1%). V gene TRDV2 combines with J gene TRDJ1; TRDD3 matches at 11 bases. J gave up 7 bases and V 3 bases, and 18 bases lay outside the gene matches. The CDR3 extends over 18 amino acids. In germline, CDR1 is GEAIGNYY, CDR2 EKD. CDR3 nucleotides: TGTGCCTGTGACTTCCTTACTGGGGGATATCATTCAGGCGGTAAACTCATCTTT. Amino acid sequence: CACDFLTGGYHSGGKLIF.

By share, this clone ranks as medium-sized. The J gene is TRDJ1, the V gene TRDV1, with TRDD3 matching 8 bases. The CDR3 is made up of 21 amino acids. With V trimmed by 3 bases and J by 2 bases, 23 bases remained unmatched. Germline loops: CDR1 TSWWSYY, CDR2 QGS. DNA of the CDR3: TGTGCTCTTGGGGACCACTACCTTCCCCCTACTGGGGGTCGTCGGACCGATAAACTCATCTTT. It yields the protein CALGDHYLPPTGGRRTDKLIF.

This clone is large (0.1 to 1%) in the sample. This chain joins TRDV2 and TRDJ1; no definite D call. Germline assignment: CDR1 GEAIGNYY and CDR2 EKD. Trimming took off 3 bases at V and 1 base at J, with 23 bases between the two ends. CDR3 length: 18 residues. In DNA, the CDR3 is TGTGCCTGTGACCCCGTTTCCGGCCCCAGGGTTGTCACCGATAAACTCATCTTT. It codes for CACDPVSGPRVVTDKLIF.

As to this clone: Translating this DNA gives a protein that differs at residue 10 from the TCRdb one, which belongs to a much larger clone; a read error is likely, and the protein shown is this translation. The chain couples TRDV2 to TRDJ1; 7 nucleotides align to TRDD3. Germline V gene lookup returns CDR1 GEAIGNYY and CDR2 EKD. J gave up 2 bases and V 3 bases, and 11 bases lay outside the gene matches. The CDR3 is 16 residues long. The CDR3 spells CACDPLGPRETDKLIF. In DNA, the CDR3 is TGTGCCTGTGACCCACTGGGGCCTCGGGAAACCGATAAACTCATCTTT.

Turning to this clone: A far larger clone is just one base off, so this is likely a read error. The gene calls are TRDV1 and TRDJ1; the match to TRDD3 covers 12 bases. The V and J ends lost 0 bases and 7 bases, in that order; junction bases with no gene match: 36. Germline assignment: CDR1 TSWWSYY and CDR2 QGS. The CDR3 contains 26 residues. In DNA, the CDR3 is TGTGCTCTTGGGGAACTAGAGGTTGGTACGAAACCTCCTAGCACGTACTGGGGGATACCCTTGTTTAAACTCATCTTT. Encoded protein: CALGELEVGTKPPSTYWGIPLFKLIF.